One sample yielded the 2 T cell receptor beta chains listed below, sequenced in a study of cytomegalovirus exposure and HLA in healthy donors. Use of 60 Vbeta and 13 Jbeta primers characterized the PCR. This table comes from immunoSEQ multiplex PCR, and its TCRdb copy is limited to in-frame clones, with some not included. This table has 150,000 to 200,000 clones, around three quarters appearing once. Sequencing was performed on PBMCs. These receptors were collected from a woman aged 50 to 65 in good health and CMV-seronegative.

The gene calls are TRBV4-3 and TRBJ2-2; the match to TRBD2 covers 10 bases. CDR3 length: 16 amino acids. With 1 base clipped from V and 7 bases from J, the junction kept 6 bases outside the gene matches. Germline loops: CDR1 LGHNA, CDR2 YSLEER. Here the CDR3 DNA reads TGCGCCAGCAGCCAAGTATTAAGCGGGAGGGGCGGGGAGCTGTTTTTT. Protein product: CASSQVLSGRGGELFF.

This clone has more than one count but fewer than ten. The chain recombines TRBV28 with TRBJ2-1; the match to TRBD2 covers 8 bases. After removal of 5 bases from V and 7 bases from J, the junction contained 10 bases not matched to a gene. The CDR3 covers 15 residues. Germline lookup yields CDR1 MDHEN and CDR2 SYDVKM. The CDR3 coding sequence is TGTGCCAGCAGTGTCACTAGCGGCCCTTATAATGAGCAGTTCTTC. Residues: CASSVTSGPYNEQFF.